This TCR beta chain was identified during a study of cytotoxic CD8 clonotypes in ibrutinib-treated CLL. This table comes from immunoSEQ multiplex PCR, and its TCRdb copy is limited to in-frame clones, with some not included. Counted here are 30,000 to 40,000 clones, less than 85% occurring once; the ten biggest clones make up about 9.4%. This CDR3 has 19 residues. V lost 2 bases and J lost 4; bases outside the gene matches: 18. Germline assignment: CDR1 SGHRS and CDR2 YFSETQ. On this clone: Its antigen is unknown.

The study, taken as a whole, reports: Upon ibrutinib response clonality rose, and upon progression it fell back toward baseline. Public clonotypes were seen rarely and were contracted or stable on treatment.

The rearrangement links TRBV5-1 to TRBJ2-1, with 7 bases lining up with TRBD1. The clonotype comes from a human donor with chronic lymphocytic leukemia. Specimen: PBMCs, collected at disease progression, from a patient treated with ibrutinib. CDR3 residues: CASSFSGQTRGVEYNEQFF. In DNA form, the CDR3 reads TGCGCCAGCAGCTTTTCGGGACAGACCCGAGGGGTTGAGTACAATGAGCAGTTCTTC.